This T cell receptor beta chain was captured in a study of blood T cell repertoires in COVID-19. Across the study: The United States, Italy and Spain supplied acute and convalescent COVID-19 samples. The cDNA or gDNA used as material had been derived from T cells, B-cell-depleted T cells, or PBMCs.

In the authors' workflow: Reference gene primer amplification gave nucleated cell count estimates. The protocol was immunoSEQ multiplex PCR, while the TCRdb copy is restricted to in-frame clones and leaves out a portion. The V and J calls and clone size come from that table; D and trimming were worked out from the DNA. The table has 150,000 to 200,000 clones, 85% to 90% seen once. The germline V and J ends were trimmed by 0 bases and 3 bases, with 12 bases remaining between them. Germline CDR1 reads SGDLS; CDR2 reads YYNGEE. This CDR3 has 15 amino acids. The TCR sequence derives from a man between 18 and 29 years old with acute or convalescent COVID-19. The sample consisted of peripheral blood. The V gene is TRBV9, the J gene TRBJ2-5, with TRBD1 as a possible D gene (6 bases). Here the CDR3 reads CASSVAPQGKETQYF. The DNA of the CDR3 is TGTGCCAGCAGCGTAGCTCCGCAGGGGAAAGAGACCCAGTACTTC. Full variable domain (rest looked up from reference TRBV9 and TRBJ2-5): DSGVTQTPKHLITATGQRVTLRCSPRSGDLSVYWYQQSLDQGLQFLIQYYNGEERAKGNILERFSAQQFPDLHSELNLSSLELGDSALYFCASSVAPQGKETQYFGPGTRLLVL.